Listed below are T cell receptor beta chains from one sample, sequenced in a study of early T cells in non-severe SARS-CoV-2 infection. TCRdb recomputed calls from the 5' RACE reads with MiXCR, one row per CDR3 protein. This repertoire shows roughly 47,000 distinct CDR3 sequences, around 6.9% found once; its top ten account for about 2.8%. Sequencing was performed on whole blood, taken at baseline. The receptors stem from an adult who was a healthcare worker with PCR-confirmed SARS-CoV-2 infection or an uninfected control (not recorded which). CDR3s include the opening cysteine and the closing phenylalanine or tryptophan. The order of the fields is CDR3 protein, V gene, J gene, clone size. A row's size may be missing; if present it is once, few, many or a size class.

CSARKTTRQGAGGYTF	TRBV20-1	TRBJ1-2	many
CASSLAGGSGANVLTF	TRBV6-2/TRBV6-3	TRBJ2-6	many
CARSCPGGACSSYNEQFF	TRBV5-3	TRBJ2-1	many
CASSQRQGAHEQYF	TRBV23-1	TRBJ2-7	-
CSARDYKQGRGEGEQFF	TRBV20-1	TRBJ2-1	many
CASSQRGGIHNEQFF	TRBV12-3/TRBV12-4	TRBJ2-1	many
CASSLGTGGNEQFF	TRBV5-1	TRBJ2-1	-
CASSPTSRGGEKLFF	TRBV5-4	TRBJ1-4	many
CASSAGGEADEQFF	TRBV4-3	TRBJ2-1	few
CASSLPGAGNTIYF	TRBV11-2	TRBJ1-3	many
CASSANRVGGYTF	TRBV25-1	TRBJ1-2	many
CASSLGGGIYEQYF	TRBV5-1	TRBJ2-7	-
CASSAGGGGGPTEAFF	TRBV12-3/TRBV12-4	TRBJ1-1	many
CASSLLAGSTDTQYF	TRBV7-9	TRBJ2-3	few
CASSLTDREYEQYF	TRBV11-3	TRBJ2-7	many
CASSGPRQGKGYEQYF	TRBV6-1	TRBJ2-7	many
CASRPRGIGPGELFF	TRBV7-2	TRBJ2-2	many
CASSQGTGDTGELFF	TRBV4-2	TRBJ2-2	many
CASSFQRGSRYNEQFF	TRBV5-5	TRBJ2-1	many
CATSDLGGSSYNEQFF	TRBV24-1	TRBJ2-1	few